This T cell receptor (beta chain) was recovered during a study of blood T cell repertoires in COVID-19. As for the study in general: Samples taken during acute and convalescent COVID-19 were collected in the United States, Italy and Spain. From T cells, B-cell-depleted T cells, or PBMCs came the material, which was cDNA or gDNA.

The CDR3 is 16 residues long. CDR1 and CDR2 (germline): MRHNA, SNTAGT. Trimming shortened V by 4 bases and J by 4 bases, and 17 bases separated the two germline ends. Source study methods: Estimation of nucleated cell counts was performed using reference gene primer amplification. Produced via immunoSEQ multiplex PCR; TCRdb's table is partial and in-frame only. V and J calls and clone size are copied from that table; D and trimming were computed from the DNA. This table holds roughly 110,000 clones, 80% to 90% found once. What was sequenced was peripheral blood. The TCR was taken from a woman aged 45-60 years with acute or convalescent COVID-19. The V gene is TRBV6-4, the J gene TRBJ1-5; D is undetermined. The CDR3 region has the DNA TGTGCCAGCAGTGTGGTGCCAGGAAACCCTAATCAGCCCCAGCATTTT. Its translation: CASSVVPGNPNQPQHF.